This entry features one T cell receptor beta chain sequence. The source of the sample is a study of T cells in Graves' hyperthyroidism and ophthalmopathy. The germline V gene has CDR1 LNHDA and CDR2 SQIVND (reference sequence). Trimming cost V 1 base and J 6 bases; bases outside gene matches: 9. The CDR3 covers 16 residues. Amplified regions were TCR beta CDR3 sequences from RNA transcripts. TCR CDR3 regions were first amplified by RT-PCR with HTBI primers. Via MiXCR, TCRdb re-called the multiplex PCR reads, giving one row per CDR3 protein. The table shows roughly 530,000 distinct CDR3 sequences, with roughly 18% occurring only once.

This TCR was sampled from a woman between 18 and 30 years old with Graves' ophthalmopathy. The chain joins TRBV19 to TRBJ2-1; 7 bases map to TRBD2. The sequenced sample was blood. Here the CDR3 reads CASSIGAGLTLNEQFF. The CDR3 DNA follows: TGTGCCAGTAGTATAGGCGCGGGACTAACCCTCAATGAGCAGTTCTTC.